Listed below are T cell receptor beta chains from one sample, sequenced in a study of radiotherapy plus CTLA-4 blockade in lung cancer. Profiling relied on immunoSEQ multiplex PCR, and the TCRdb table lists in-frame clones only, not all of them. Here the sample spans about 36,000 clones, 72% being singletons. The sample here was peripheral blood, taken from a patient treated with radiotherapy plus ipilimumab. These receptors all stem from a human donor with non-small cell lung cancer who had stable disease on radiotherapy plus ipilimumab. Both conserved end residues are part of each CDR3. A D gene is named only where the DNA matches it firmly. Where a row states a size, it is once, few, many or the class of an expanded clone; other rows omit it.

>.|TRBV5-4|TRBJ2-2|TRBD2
CASSRGGENTGELFF
TGTGCCAGCAGCCGCGGGGGAGAGAACACCGGGGAGCTGTTTTTT
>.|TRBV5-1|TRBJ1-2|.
CASSLATGGEGNYGYTF
TGCGCCAGCAGCTTGGCCACGGGGGGCGAAGGTAACTATGGCTACACCTTC
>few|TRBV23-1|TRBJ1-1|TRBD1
CASWTGGTEAFF
TGCGCCAGCTGGACAGGGGGCACTGAAGCTTTCTTT
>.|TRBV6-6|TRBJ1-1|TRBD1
CASSSTGQGKAFF
TGTGCCAGCTCCTCTACGGGACAGGGCAAAGCTTTCTTT
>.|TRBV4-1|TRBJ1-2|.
CASSHGQPKGAGYTF
TGCGCCAGCAGCCACGGACAGCCCAAAGGGGCTGGCTACACCTTC
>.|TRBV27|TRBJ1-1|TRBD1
CASVSQGQGTEAFF
TGTGCCAGCGTAAGTCAGGGACAGGGCACTGAAGCTTTCTTT
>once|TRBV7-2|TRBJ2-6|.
CACQVLPGANVLTF
TGTGCCTGCCAGGTCCTTCCAGGGGCCAACGTCCTGACTTTC
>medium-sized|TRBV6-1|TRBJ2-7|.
CASSQTYEQYF
TGTGCCAGCAGTCAAACCTACGAGCAGTACTTC
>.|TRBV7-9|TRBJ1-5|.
CASSQQGHGQPQHF
TGTGCCAGCAGTCAACAGGGTCACGGTCAGCCCCAGCATTTT
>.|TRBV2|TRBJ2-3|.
CASSESRGRADTQYF
TGTGCCAGCAGTGAATCGCGGGGGCGGGCAGATACGCAGTATTTT
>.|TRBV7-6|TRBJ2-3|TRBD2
CASSFFASGASTDTQYF
TGTGCCAGTAGCTTTTTTGCTAGCGGGGCAAGCACAGATACGCAGTATTTT
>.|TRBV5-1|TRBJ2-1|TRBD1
CASSLFATGELNEQFF
TGCGCCAGCAGCTTGTTCGCGACAGGGGAGTTAAATGAGCAGTTCTTC
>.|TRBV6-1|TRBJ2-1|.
CASSQTVAFPNEQFF
TGTGCCAGCAGTCAAACGGTCGCGTTTCCCAATGAGCAGTTCTTC
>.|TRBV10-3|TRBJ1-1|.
CAISQTANTEAFF
TGTGCCATCAGTCAGACAGCGAACACTGAAGCTTTCTTT
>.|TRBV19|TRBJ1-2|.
CASSMASGPGYTF
TGTGCCAGTAGTATGGCCTCAGGGCCTGGCTACACCTTC
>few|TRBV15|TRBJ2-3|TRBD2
CATSTRLASATDTQYF
TGTGCCACCAGCACACGACTAGCGTCTGCCACAGATACGCAGTATTTT
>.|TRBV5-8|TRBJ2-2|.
CASSPPGRSTGELFF
TGTGCCAGCAGCCCGCCCGGCAGGTCCACCGGGGAGCTGTTTTTT
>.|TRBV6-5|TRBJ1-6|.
CASSYSQGSNSPLHF
TGTGCCAGCAGTTACTCCCAGGGGAGCAATTCACCCCTCCACTTT
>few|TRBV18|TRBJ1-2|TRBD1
CASSYGQAYGYTF
TGTGCCAGCTCTTACGGACAGGCCTATGGCTACACCTTC
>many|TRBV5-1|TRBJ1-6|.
CASSSTDNSPLHF
TGCGCCAGCAGCTCTACAGATAATTCACCCCTCCACTTT
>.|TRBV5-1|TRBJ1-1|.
CASSTGLQLMNTEAFF
TGCGCCAGCAGCACCGGGTTACAACTGATGAACACTGAAGCTTTCTTT
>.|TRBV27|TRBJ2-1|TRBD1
CASRPRTGVYNEQFF
TGTGCCAGCAGACCACGGACAGGGGTGTACAATGAGCAGTTCTTC